Following are 28 T cell receptor beta chains from one sample sequenced in a study of CXCR3-negative and CXCR3-positive naive CD8 T cells. These TCRs' antigens remain unknown. Regarding the study as a whole: The TRB CDR3s that CXCR3-positive naive cells carried were more hydrophobic than those of CXCR3-negative naive cells.

In preparing the TRB cDNA libraries, 5' RACE with UMI labels was used. No DNA is given; TCRdb re-called the 5' RACE reads and lists each CDR3 protein once. This sample carries over 100,000 distinct CDR3 sequences, with just over 0.35% going to the ten biggest clones. Sequencing input: naive CXCR3+ CD8+ T cells from blood. Subset reported: CD45RO-CCR7+CD27+CD95- naive CD8+ T cells expressing CXCR3 (TNR3+). These receptors all stem from a human donor in good health. Some clones in this sample may be carry-over from other donors' samples.

J is TRBJ2-5 and V is TRBV20-1. Germline CDR1 and CDR2: DFQATT and SNEGSKA (reference sequence). The CDR3 runs to 13 residues. The CDR3 spells CSARDPNQETQYF.

The V and J genes are TRBV12-3 or TRBV12-4 and TRBJ2-7; TCRdb's D gene call, TRBD2, goes unchecked for lack of DNA. The CDR3 contains 15 residues. The CDR3 region is CASSFGPSGDREQYF.

The gene calls are TRBV7-6 and TRBJ2-7; TCRdb's D call, TRBD1, is unchecked because there is no DNA. The V gene's germline CDR1 is SGHVS and CDR2 FNYEAQ. The CDR3 runs 13 residues. CDR3 in amino acids: CASSRLGAGEQYF.

The chain is built from TRBV29-1 and TRBJ2-1; TCRdb outputs TRBD2, but without DNA this stays unchecked. The CDR3 has 15 amino acids. CDR1 and CDR2 (germline): SQVTM, ANQGSEA. The CDR3 loop reads CSVGLAGSLYNEQFF.

This CDR3 is CAISESGTGITSDTDTQYF. The chain couples TRBV10-3 to TRBJ2-3; TCRdb outputs TRBD1, but without DNA this stays unchecked. The CDR3 is 19 amino acids. Germline assignment: CDR1 ENHRY and CDR2 SYGVKD.

The chain combines TRBV27 with TRBJ2-5; TCRdb's assignment of TRBD1 cannot be checked, as there is no DNA. Germline-derived CDR1 and CDR2 are MNHEY and SMNVEV (reference sequence). The CDR3 runs 14 residues. The CDR3 loop reads CASSTLGPGETQYF.

The rearrangement joins TRBV7-9 to TRBJ2-1; TCRdb reports TRBD1, a call that lacks DNA to check it against. This CDR3 is 18 amino acids long. Germline V gene lookup returns CDR1 SEHNR and CDR2 FQNEAQ (reference sequence). The CDR3 protein is CASSSTSGWQGRTNEQFF.

J is TRBJ2-1 and V is TRBV6-5; TCRdb outputs TRBD2, but without DNA this stays unchecked. This CDR3 has 15 residues. Germline-derived CDR1 and CDR2 are MNHEY and SVGAGI. The CDR3 loop reads CASHSPRESFYEQFF.

The chain employs TRBV14 and TRBJ1-1; without DNA, the TCRdb call of TRBD1 cannot be checked. Germline V CDR1 and CDR2: SGHDN, FVKESK. CDR3 size: 14 residues. Here the CDR3 reads CASSPGTLGTEAFF.

The genes are TRBV23-1 and TRBJ2-6; TCRdb indicates TRBD1, and absent DNA this call remains unverified. TRBV23-1 is classed as an ORF, of uncertain function. CDR3 size: 17 residues. The CDR3 region is CASRAFRGATGANVLTF.

This chain connects TRBV5-1 to TRBJ2-7; TCRdb's D gene call, TRBD2, goes unchecked for lack of DNA. CDR1 is SGHRS and CDR2 is YFSETQ in the germline V gene. This CDR3 spans 15 amino acids. The CDR3 region is CASSFYGGVPYEQYF.

This chain joins TRBV28 and TRBJ1-5; TCRdb's D call of TRBD1 is untestable without DNA. CDR3 size: 15 residues. Germline V gene data show CDR1 as MDHEN and CDR2 as SYDVKM. CDR3 sequence: CASSLERQANQPQHF.

CDR3 protein: CASSVGSGLDNERFF. The chain uses TRBV9 and TRBJ2-1. This CDR3 is 15 amino acids long. Germline CDR1 is SGDLS and CDR2 is YYNGEE.

The rearrangement joins TRBV29-1 to TRBJ2-1. The length of the CDR3 is 15 residues. Germline-derived CDR1 and CDR2 are SQVTM and ANQGSEA. CDR3 loop: CSVGSGRSSYNEQFF.

The chain couples TRBV29-1 to TRBJ2-7; TCRdb gives TRBD1 as the D gene, but with no DNA this cannot be confirmed. The CDR3 loop spans 16 amino acids. CDR1 is SQVTM, CDR2 ANQGSEA, per germline. CDR3 region: CSVDGHKGTGIYEQYF.

V gene TRBV2 combines with J gene TRBJ1-1; TCRdb lists TRBD1, though no DNA is available to test this call. The germline gives CDR1 SNHLY, CDR2 FYNNEI. The CDR3 runs to 15 residues. This chain's CDR3 is CASSDPGNMNTEAFF.

The rearrangement links TRBV3-1 to TRBJ2-7; absent DNA, TCRdb's TRBD1 call cannot be checked. CDR3 length: 14 residues. CDR1 is LGHDT and CDR2 is YNNKEL in the germline V gene (reference sequence). CDR3 protein: CASSAGGASYEQYF.

The chain uses TRBV28 and TRBJ2-2; the TRBD2 assignment by TCRdb is unverifiable without DNA. CDR1 and CDR2 (germline): MDHEN, SYDVKM. The CDR3 length is 15 residues. The CDR3 loop is CASRRSSGNTGELFF. The full variable domain, its missing parts supplied by reference TRBV28 and TRBJ2-2, is DVKVTQSSRYLVKRTGEKVFLECVQDMDHENMFWYRQDPGLGLRLIYFSYDVKMKEKGDIPEGYSVSREKKERFSLILESASTNQTSMYLCASRRSSGNTGELFFGEGSRLTVL.

This rearrangement joins TRBV7-6 to TRBJ1-3. This CDR3 is 14 amino acids long. Germline V lookup: CDR1 SGHVS, CDR2 FNYEAQ. The CDR3 spells CASSLGDNWDTIYF.

This sequence joins TRBV7-3 and TRBJ2-5. Germline lookup yields CDR1 SGHTA and CDR2 FQGTGA. The CDR3 spans 14 residues. The CDR3 sequence: CASSPTDGEETQYF.

The chain recombines TRBV20-1 with TRBJ2-3; TCRdb returns TRBD2, unconfirmable since there is no DNA. The CDR3 is 16 amino acids. CDR1 is DFQATT, CDR2 SNEGSKA, per germline (reference sequence). CDR3 region: CSASERGAIGTDTQYF.

This sequence joins TRBV6-5 and TRBJ1-4. Germline values: CDR1 MNHEY, CDR2 SVGAGI. This CDR3 spans 14 amino acids. CDR3 loop: CASSYSSRAEKLFF.

The V and J genes are TRBV30 and TRBJ2-7; TCRdb selects TRBD2, and the lack of DNA leaves this call unchecked. CDR3 length: 12 residues. CDR1 is GTSNPN, CDR2 SVGIG, per germline (reference sequence). CDR3 in amino acids: CAWSVRDYEQYF. Full variable domain (outside the CDR3, taken from reference TRBV30 and TRBJ2-7): SQTIHQWPATLVQPVGSPLSLECTVEGTSNPNLYWYRQAAGRGLQLLFYSVGIGQISSEVPQNLSASRPQDRQFILSSKKLLLSDSGFYLCAWSVRDYEQYFGPGTRLTVT.

J is TRBJ2-7 and V is TRBV7-9; TCRdb indicates TRBD1, and absent DNA this call remains unverified. The CDR3 is made up of 14 amino acids. Germline V CDR1 and CDR2: SEHNR, FQNEAQ (reference sequence). The CDR3 loop is CASSHTGMYYEQYF.

The chain is built from TRBV7-9 and TRBJ2-7. The germline gives CDR1 SEHNR, CDR2 FQNEAQ (reference sequence). The CDR3 extends over 12 amino acids. This CDR3 reads CASSHLQPEQYF. The full variable domain, rest sourced from reference TRBV7-9 and TRBJ2-7, is DTGVSQNPRHKITKRGQNVTFRCDPISEHNRLYWYRQTLGQGPEFLTYFQNEAQLEKSRLLSDRFSAERPKGSFSTLEIQRTEQGDSAMYLCASSHLQPEQYFGPGTRLTVT.

V usage is TRBV20-1 and J usage is TRBJ2-7; the D call of TRBD1 rests on TCRdb alone, since no DNA is present to check it. CDR3 length: 15 amino acids. Germline loops: CDR1 DFQATT, CDR2 SNEGSKA (reference sequence). The CDR3 spells CSARPKGANSYEQYF.

The J gene is TRBJ2-2, the V gene TRBV19; the D call from TCRdb, TRBD1, cannot be confirmed without DNA. The CDR3 has 13 amino acids. The germline gives CDR1 LNHDA, CDR2 SQIVND (reference sequence). The CDR3 sequence: CASTPSAPGELFF.

This chain connects TRBV29-1 to TRBJ1-5; absent DNA, TCRdb's TRBD1 call cannot be checked. The CDR3 totals 13 residues. The germline gives CDR1 SQVTM, CDR2 ANQGSEA. The CDR3 loop is CSVRQGVGGSQHF.